The clone carrying this TCR beta chain was detected many times. Its specificity is unknown. This entry belongs to a study of T cells in Graves' hyperthyroidism and ophthalmopathy. Exclusion of patients followed from uncontrolled infection, other autoimmune disease, pregnancy or lactation. Used for diagnoses were clinical symptoms, serum thyroxine and TRAb, thyroid ultrasound and orbital computed tomography. The CDR3 has 16 residues. Per germline, CDR1 ENHRY and CDR2 SYGVKD. Between the trimmed V and J ends, which lost 3 bases and 7 bases, there was a span of 21 bases. Amplification yielded TCR beta CDR3 regions, with RNA transcripts as the source. Initially, a first-round RT-PCR of the TCR CDR3 employed the HTBI primer set. MiXCR was run by TCRdb on the multiplex PCR reads, yielding one entry per CDR3 protein. The sample gives approximately 560,000 distinct CDR3 sequences, around 46% of which show up once; nearly 8.5% is in the top ten.

Findings of the study overall: The model forecast ophthalmopathy, anticipating it by a median about 6.5 months before onset.

The receptor comes from a woman under 30 with Graves' hyperthyroidism. Material: peripheral blood or thyroid tissue (not recorded which). The rearrangement joins TRBV10-3 to TRBJ1-1, with D unclear. CDR3 sequence: CAISDVDSRADDEAFF. The CDR3 DNA reads as TGTGCCATCAGTGACGTGGATAGCCGGGCGGACGATGAAGCTTTCTTT.